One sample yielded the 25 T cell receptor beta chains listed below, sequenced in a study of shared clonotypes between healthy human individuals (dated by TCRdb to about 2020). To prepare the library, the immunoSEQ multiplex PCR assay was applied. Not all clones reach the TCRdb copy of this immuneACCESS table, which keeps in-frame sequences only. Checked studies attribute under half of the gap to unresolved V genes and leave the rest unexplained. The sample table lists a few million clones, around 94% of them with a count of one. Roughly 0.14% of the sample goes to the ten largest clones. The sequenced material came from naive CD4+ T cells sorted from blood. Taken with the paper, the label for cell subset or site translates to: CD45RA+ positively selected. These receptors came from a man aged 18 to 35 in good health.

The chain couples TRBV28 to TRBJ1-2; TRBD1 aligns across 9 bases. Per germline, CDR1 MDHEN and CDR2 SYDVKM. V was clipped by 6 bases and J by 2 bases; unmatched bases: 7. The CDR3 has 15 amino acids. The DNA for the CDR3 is TGTGCCAGCAGGCAACAGGGGGCTGCCAACTATGGCTACACCTTC. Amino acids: CASRQQGAANYGYTF.

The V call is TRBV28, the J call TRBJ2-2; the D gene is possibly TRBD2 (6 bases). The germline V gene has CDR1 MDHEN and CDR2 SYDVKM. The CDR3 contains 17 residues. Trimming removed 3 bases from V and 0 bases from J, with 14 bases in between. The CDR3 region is CASSLPGLASNTGELFF. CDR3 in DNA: TGTGCCAGCAGTTTGCCCGGGCTAGCGTCGAACACCGGGGAGCTGTTTTTT.

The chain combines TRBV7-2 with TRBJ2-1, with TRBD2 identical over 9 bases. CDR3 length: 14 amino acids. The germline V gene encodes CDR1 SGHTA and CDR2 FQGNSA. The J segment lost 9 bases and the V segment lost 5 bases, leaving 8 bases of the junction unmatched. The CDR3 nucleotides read TGTGCCAGCAGCCCCGGGACTAGCTGGGGTGAGCAGTTCTTC. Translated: CASSPGTSWGEQFF.

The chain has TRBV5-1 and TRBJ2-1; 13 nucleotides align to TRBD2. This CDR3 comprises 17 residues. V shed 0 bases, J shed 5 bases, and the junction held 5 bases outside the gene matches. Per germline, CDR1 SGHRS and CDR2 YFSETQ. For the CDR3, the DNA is TGCGCCAGCAGCTTGGCAGGCGGGACTAGCGGGGACAATGAGCAGTTCTTC. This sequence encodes CASSLAGGTSGDNEQFF.

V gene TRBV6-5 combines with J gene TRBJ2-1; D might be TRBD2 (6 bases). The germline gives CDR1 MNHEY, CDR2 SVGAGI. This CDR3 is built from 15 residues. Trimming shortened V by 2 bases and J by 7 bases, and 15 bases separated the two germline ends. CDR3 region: CASSYGSAGQNEQFF. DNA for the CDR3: TGTGCCAGCAGTTACGGAAGTGCGGGGCAGAATGAGCAGTTCTTC.

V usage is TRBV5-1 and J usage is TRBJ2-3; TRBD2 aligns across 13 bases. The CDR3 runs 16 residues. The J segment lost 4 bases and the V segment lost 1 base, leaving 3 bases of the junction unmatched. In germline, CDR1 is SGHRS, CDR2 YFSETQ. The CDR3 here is CASSLRLAGGADTQYF. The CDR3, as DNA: TGCGCCAGCAGCTTGAGACTAGCGGGAGGAGCAGATACGCAGTATTTT. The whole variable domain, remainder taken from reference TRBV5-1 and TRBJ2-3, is KAGVTQTPRYLIKTRGQQVTLSCSPISGHRSVSWYQQTPGQGLQFLFEYFSETQRNKGNFPGRFSGRQFSNSRSEMNVSTLELGDSALYLCASSLRLAGGADTQYFGPGTRLTVL.

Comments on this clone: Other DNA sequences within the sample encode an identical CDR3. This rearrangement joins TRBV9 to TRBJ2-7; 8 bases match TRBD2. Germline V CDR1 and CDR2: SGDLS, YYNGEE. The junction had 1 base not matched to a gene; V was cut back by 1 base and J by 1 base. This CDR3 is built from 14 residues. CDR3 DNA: TGTGCCAGCAGCGTAACTAGCGGTTCCTACGAGCAGTACTTC. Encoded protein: CASSVTSGSYEQYF.

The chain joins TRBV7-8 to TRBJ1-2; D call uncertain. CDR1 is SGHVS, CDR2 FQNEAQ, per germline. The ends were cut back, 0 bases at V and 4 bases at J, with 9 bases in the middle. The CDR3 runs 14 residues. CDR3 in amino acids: CASSLAPGFYGYTF. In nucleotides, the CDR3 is TGTGCCAGCAGCTTAGCCCCAGGCTTCTATGGCTACACCTTC.

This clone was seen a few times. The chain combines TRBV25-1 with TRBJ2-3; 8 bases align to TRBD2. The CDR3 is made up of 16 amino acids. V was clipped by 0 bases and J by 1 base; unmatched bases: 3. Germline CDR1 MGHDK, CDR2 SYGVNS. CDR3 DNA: TGTGCCAGCAGTGAATATCGAGCGGGGGGCACAGATACGCAGTATTTT. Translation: CASSEYRAGGTDTQYF. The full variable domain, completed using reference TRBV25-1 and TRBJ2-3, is EADIYQTPRYLVIGTGKKITLECSQTMGHDKMYWYQQDPGMELHLIHYSYGVNSTEKGDLSSESTVSRIRTEHFPLTLESARPSHTSQYLCASSEYRAGGTDTQYFGPGTRLTVL.

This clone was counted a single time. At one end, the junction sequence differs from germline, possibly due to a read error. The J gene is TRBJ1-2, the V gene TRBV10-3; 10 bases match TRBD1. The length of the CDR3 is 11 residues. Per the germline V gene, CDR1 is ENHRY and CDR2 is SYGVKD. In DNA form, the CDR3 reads TGTGCCATCAGTGGGGGGACAGGGGCCATCTTC. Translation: CAISGGTGAIF.

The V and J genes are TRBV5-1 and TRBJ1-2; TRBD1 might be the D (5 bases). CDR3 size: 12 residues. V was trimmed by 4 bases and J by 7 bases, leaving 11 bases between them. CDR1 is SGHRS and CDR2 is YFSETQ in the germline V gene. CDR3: CASSLAGPGYTF. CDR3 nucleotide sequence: TGCGCCAGCAGCCTCGCGGGGCCTGGCTACACCTTC.

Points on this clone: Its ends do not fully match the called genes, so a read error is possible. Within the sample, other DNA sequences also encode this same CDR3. Here the CDR3 reads CASSLEGPDSPLHF. The CDR3 coding sequence is TGCGCCAGCAGCTTGGAGGGGCCGGATTCACCTCTCCACTTT. The gene calls are TRBV5-1 and TRBJ1-6, with a weak D call TRBD1 (5 bases). This CDR3 region has 14 residues. CDR1 and CDR2 from the germline V gene are SGHRS and YFSETQ.

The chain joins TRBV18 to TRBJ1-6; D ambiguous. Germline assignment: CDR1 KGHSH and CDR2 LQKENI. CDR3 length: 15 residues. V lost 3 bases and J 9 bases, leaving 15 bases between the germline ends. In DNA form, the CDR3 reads TGTGCCAGCTCACCCTACGGCCCCGTAAGTTCACCCCTCCACTTT. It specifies CASSPYGPVSSPLHF.

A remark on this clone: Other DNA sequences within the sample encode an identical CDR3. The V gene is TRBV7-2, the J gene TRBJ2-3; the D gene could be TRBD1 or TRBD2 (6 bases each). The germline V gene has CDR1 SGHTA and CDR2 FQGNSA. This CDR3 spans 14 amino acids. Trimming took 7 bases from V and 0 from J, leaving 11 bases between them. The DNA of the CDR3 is TGTGCCAGCACTGAGGGGGGAAGCACAGATACGCAGTATTTT. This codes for CASTEGGSTDTQYF. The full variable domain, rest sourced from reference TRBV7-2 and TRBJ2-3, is GAGVSQSPSNKVTEKGKDVELRCDPISGHTALYWYRQSLGQGLEFLIYFQGNSAPDKSGLPSDRFSAERTGGSVSTLTIQRTQQEDSAVYLCASTEGGSTDTQYFGPGTRLTVL.

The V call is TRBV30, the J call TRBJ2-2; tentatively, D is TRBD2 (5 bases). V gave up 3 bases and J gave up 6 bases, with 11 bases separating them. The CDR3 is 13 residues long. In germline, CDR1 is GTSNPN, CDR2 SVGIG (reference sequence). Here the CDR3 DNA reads TGTGCCTGGAGGTCATCGGGGTCCGGGGAGCTGTTTTTT. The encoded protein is CAWRSSGSGELFF.

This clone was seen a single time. The CDR3 protein is CAWSGGKLAEVYEQYF. CDR3 DNA sequence: TGTGCCTGGAGTGGGGGCAAACTAGCGGAGGTCTACGAGCAGTACTTC. The gene calls are TRBV30 and TRBJ2-7, with TRBD2 matching over 8 bases. From germline, CDR1 is GTSNPN and CDR2 SVGIG (reference sequence). Trimming at V came to 1 base and at J to 3 bases, leaving 11 bases not matched to a gene. The CDR3 runs to 16 residues.

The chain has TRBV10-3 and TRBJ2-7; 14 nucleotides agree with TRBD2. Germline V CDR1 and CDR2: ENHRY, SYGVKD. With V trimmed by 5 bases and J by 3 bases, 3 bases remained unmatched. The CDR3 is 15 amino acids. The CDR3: CAISFGTSGGYEQYF. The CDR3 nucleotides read TGTGCCATCAGTTTTGGGACTAGCGGGGGCTACGAGCAGTACTTC.

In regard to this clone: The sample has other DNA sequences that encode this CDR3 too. The CDR3 loop is CASSQRQGNTEAFF. As DNA, the CDR3 is TGCGCCAGCAGCCAGCGACAGGGGAACACTGAAGCTTTCTTT. The V and J genes are TRBV4-3 and TRBJ1-1, with 7 bases fitting TRBD1. This CDR3 region has 14 residues. The germline V gene encodes CDR1 LGHNA and CDR2 YSLEER. V shed 3 bases, J shed 1 base, and the junction held 2 bases outside the gene matches.

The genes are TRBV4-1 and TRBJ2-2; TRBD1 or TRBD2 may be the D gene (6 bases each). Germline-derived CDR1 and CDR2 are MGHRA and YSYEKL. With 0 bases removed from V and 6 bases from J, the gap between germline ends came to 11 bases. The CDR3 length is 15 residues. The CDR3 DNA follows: TGCGCCAGCAGCCAAGAAGGGGGGAAGGCCGGGGAGCTGTTTTTT. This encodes CASSQEGGKAGELFF.

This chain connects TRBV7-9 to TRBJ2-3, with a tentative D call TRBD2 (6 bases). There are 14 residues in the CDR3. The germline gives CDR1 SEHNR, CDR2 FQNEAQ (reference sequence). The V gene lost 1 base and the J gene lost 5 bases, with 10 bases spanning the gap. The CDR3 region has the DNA TGTGCCAGCAGCTTAGAACAGACTAGAGATACGCAGTATTTT. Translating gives CASSLEQTRDTQYF.

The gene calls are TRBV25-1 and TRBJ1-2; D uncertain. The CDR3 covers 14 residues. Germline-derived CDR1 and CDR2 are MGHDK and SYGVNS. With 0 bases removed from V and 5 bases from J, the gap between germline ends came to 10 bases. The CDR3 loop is CASSEYEEGYGYTF. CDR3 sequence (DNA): TGTGCCAGCAGTGAATACGAAGAAGGGTATGGCTACACCTTC.

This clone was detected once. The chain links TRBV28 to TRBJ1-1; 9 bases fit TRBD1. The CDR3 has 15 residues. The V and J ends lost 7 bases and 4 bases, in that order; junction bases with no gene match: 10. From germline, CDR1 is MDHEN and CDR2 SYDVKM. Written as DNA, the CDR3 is TGTGCCAGCACCGAGACAGGGGGTTCTTCCACTGAAGCTTTCTTT. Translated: CASTETGGSSTEAFF. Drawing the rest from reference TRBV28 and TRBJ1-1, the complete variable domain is DVKVTQSSRYLVKRTGEKVFLECVQDMDHENMFWYRQDPGLGLRLIYFSYDVKMKEKGDIPEGYSVSREKKERFSLILESASTNQTSMYLCASTETGGSSTEAFFGQGTRLTVV.

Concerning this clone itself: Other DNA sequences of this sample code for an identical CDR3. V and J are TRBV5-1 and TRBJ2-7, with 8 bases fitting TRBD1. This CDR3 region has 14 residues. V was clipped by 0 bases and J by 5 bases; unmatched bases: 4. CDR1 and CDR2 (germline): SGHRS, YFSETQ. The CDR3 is CASSLGDRGNEQYF. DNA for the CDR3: TGCGCCAGCAGCTTGGGAGACAGGGGAAACGAGCAGTACTTC.

This CDR3 is CAIRTGVYGYTF. The CDR3 DNA reads as TGTGCCATCAGGACAGGTGTCTATGGCTACACCTTC. The chain couples TRBV10-3 to TRBJ1-2, with D perhaps matching TRBD1 (6 bases). Germline V gene sequence: CDR1 ENHRY, CDR2 SYGVKD. V was pared by 6 bases and J by 4 bases, with 9 bases between. The CDR3 spans 12 residues.

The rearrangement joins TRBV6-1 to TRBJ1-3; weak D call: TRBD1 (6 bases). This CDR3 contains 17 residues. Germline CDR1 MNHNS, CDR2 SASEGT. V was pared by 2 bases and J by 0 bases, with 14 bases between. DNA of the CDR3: TGTGCCAGCAGTGAACCCCGGGGAGGGGGCTCTGGAAACACCATATATTTT. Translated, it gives CASSEPRGGGSGNTIYF.